In its sample, the clone carrying this T cell receptor beta chain was seen many times. The antigen is not known. The entry originates in a study of early T cells in non-severe SARS-CoV-2 infection. Study at large: Alpha and beta chains were unpaired, from unsorted whole-blood bulk RNA.

Individual cDNA molecules received unique molecular identifiers during library preparation. From the 5' RACE reads, TCRdb called clonotypes with MiXCR, one entry per CDR3 protein. This sample has tens of thousands of distinct CDR3 sequences, with under 5% found just once. Findings of the study overall: Matching against VDJdb likely underestimated virus-specific expansions, favoring anti-spike CD8.

Sample: whole blood. The clonotype was recovered from an adult who was a healthcare worker with PCR-confirmed SARS-CoV-2 infection or an uninfected control (not recorded which).

For the CDR3, the DNA is TGTGCCATCAGCAAAACAGGGGACACTGAAGCTTTCTTT. Protein: CAISKTGDTEAFF. The J gene is TRBJ1-1, the V gene TRBV10-3, with 7 bases aligning to TRBD1. With 6 bases clipped from V and 3 bases from J, the junction kept 4 bases outside the gene matches. Germline V CDR1 and CDR2: ENHRY, SYGVKD. The CDR3 has 13 residues.